Shown below are 4 T cell receptor beta chains from a single sample sequenced in a study of blood T cells in healthy people across ages. A J-beta primer mix and a sample-barcoded 5' primer were used in a second PCR of roughly 6 to 12 cycles. TCRdb called the 5' RACE reads again in MiXCR, with one record for every CDR3 protein. The sample yields hundreds of thousands of distinct CDR3 sequences, under 25% seen once. Specimen: blood. The source is a man between 65 and 85 years old in good health.

This clonotype was observed a few times. V gene TRBV7-2 combines with J gene TRBJ1-4; 7 bases fit TRBD1. The CDR3 is made up of 16 amino acids. The V gene end was trimmed by 1 base and the J gene end by 3 bases; junction bases not matched to a gene: 5. Germline lookup yields CDR1 SGHTA and CDR2 FQGNSA. The CDR3 coding sequence is TGTGCCAGCAGCTTAGGTCCGGGGACAGCTAATGAAAAACTGTTTTTT. Translation: CASSLGPGTANEKLFF. The whole variable domain, filled in from reference TRBV7-2 and TRBJ1-4, reads GAGVSQSPSNKVTEKGKDVELRCDPISGHTALYWYRQSLGQGLEFLIYFQGNSAPDKSGLPSDRFSAERTGGSVSTLTIQRTQQEDSAVYLCASSLGPGTANEKLFFGSGTQLSVL.

This clonotype was counted between two and nine times. The genes are TRBV29-1 and TRBJ2-6; D is uncertain. The V gene's germline CDR1 is SQVTM and CDR2 ANQGSEA. Between the trimmed V and J ends, which lost 5 bases and 2 bases, there was a span of 7 bases. CDR3 size: 13 residues. CDR3 sequence: CSVSWAGANVLTF. The DNA of the CDR3 is TGCAGCGTTTCCTGGGCTGGGGCCAACGTCCTGACTTTC. Variable domain in full (rest from reference TRBV29-1 and TRBJ2-6): SAVISQKPSRDICQRGTSLTIQCQVDSQVTMMFWYRQQPGQSLTLIATANQGSEATYESGFVIDKFPISRPNLTFSTLTVSNMSPEDSSIYLCSVSWAGANVLTFGAGSRLTVL.

The rearrangement joins TRBV5-6 to TRBJ1-4; D is unclear. The CDR3 loop spans 14 amino acids. Trimming shortened V by 4 bases and J by 0 bases, and 7 bases separated the two germline ends. Germline values: CDR1 SGHDT, CDR2 YYEEEE. The CDR3 region has the DNA TGTGCCAGCAGCCGGATTGCAACTAATGAAAAACTGTTTTTT. Protein product: CASSRIATNEKLFF. The full variable domain, completed using reference TRBV5-6 and TRBJ1-4, is DAGVTQSPTHLIKTRGQQVTLRCSPKSGHDTVSWYQQALGQGPQFIFQYYEEEERQRGNFPDRFSGHQFPNYSSELNVNALLLGDSALYLCASSRIATNEKLFFGSGTQLSVL.

The CDR3 sequence is CASSLLIEGKQFF. CDR3 DNA sequence: TGTGCCAGCAGCTTATTAATCGAGGGTAAGCAGTTCTTC. This sequence joins TRBV7-2 and TRBJ2-5; D might be TRBD2 (5 bases). Gene TRBJ2-1 matches the end of the DNA better, so the J call may be wrong. This CDR3 comprises 13 residues. Per the germline V gene, CDR1 is SGHTA and CDR2 is FQGNSA.